This T cell receptor (beta chain) was found in a study of graft-versus-host responses after intestinal transplantation. Study-level background: Anti-thymocyte globulin served as induction for all recipients, who then took tacrolimus and steroids for 2 to 4 years.

Study results and limitations: Subjects displaying graft-donor T cell macrochimerism possessed elevated graft-versus-host to host-versus-graft clonal ratios inside allografts.

The repertoire was sequenced with immunoSEQ multiplex PCR; TCRdb's copy has only in-frame clones and lacks some. The sample lists 15,000 or so clones; 30% to 40% were seen once. Germline V lookup: CDR1 MNHEY, CDR2 SVGAGI. The CDR3 has 16 amino acids. Deletions cut 0 bases from V and 13 bases from J, with 22 bases between. CFSE-labeled responder cells (around 200,000) were plated with around 200,000 irradiated, violet-dye-labeled stimulator cells. This clone was seen a handful of times. The source of this sequence is a human patient who received an intestinal transplant. The rearrangement links TRBV6-5 to TRBJ2-1; D is undetermined. The material sequenced was alloreactive CD4+ T cells from a mixed lymphocyte reaction culture, taken before intestinal transplant. Subset specified: CFSE-low proliferating T cells sorted from roughly six-day pre-transplant mixed lymphocyte reaction (GvH or HvG direction). CDR3 loop: CASSYSRMAFQETQFF. The CDR3 DNA sequence: TGTGCCAGCAGTTACTCGAGAATGGCCTTCCAAGAGACCCAGTTCTTC.